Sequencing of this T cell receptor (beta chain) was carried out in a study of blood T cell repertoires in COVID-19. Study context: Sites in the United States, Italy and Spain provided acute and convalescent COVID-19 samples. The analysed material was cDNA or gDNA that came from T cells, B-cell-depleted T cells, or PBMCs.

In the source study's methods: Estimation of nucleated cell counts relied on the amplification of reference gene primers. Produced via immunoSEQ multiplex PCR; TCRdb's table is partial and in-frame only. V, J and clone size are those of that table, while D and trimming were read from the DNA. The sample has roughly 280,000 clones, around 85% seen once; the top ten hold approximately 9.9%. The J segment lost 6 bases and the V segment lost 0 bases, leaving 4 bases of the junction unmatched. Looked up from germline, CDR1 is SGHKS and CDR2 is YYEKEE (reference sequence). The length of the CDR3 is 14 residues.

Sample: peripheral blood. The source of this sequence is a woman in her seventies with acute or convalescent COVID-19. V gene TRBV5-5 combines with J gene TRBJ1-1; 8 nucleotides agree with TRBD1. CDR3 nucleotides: TGTGCCAGCAGCTTGGCCGACAGGGGCCCTGAAGCTTTCTTT. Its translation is CASSLADRGPEAFF.